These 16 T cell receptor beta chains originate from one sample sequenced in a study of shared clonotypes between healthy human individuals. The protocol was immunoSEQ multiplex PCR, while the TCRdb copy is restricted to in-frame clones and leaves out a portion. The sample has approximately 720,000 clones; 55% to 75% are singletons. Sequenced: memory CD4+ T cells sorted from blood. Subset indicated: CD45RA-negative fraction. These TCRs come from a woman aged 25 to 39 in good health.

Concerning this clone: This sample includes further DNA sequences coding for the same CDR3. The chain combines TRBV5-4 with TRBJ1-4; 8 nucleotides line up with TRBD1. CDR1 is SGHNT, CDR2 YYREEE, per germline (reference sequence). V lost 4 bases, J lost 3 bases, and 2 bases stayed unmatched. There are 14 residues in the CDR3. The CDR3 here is CASSPTGANEKLFF. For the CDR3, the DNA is TGTGCCAGCAGCCCGACAGGGGCTAATGAAAAACTGTTTTTT.

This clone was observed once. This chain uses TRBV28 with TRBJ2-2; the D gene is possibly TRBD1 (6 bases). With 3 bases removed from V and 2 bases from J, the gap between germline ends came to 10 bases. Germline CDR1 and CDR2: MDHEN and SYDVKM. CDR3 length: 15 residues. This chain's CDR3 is CASSFGTPNTGELFF. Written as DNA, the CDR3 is TGTGCCAGCAGTTTCGGGACACCTAACACCGGGGAGCTGTTTTTT.

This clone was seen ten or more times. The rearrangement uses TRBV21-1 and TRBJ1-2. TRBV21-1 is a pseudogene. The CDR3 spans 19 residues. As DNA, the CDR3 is TGTGCCAGCAGCAAAGTAAGGAGGGAGGTAGGTGAATTAAACTATGGCTACACCTTC. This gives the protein CASSKVRREVGELNYGYTF.

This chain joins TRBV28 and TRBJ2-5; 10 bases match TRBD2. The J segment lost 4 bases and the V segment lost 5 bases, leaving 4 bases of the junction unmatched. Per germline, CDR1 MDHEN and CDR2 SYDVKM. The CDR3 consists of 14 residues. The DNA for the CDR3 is TGTGCCAGCAGTCCGGGACTAGCGATAGAGACCCAGTACTTC. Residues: CASSPGLAIETQYF.

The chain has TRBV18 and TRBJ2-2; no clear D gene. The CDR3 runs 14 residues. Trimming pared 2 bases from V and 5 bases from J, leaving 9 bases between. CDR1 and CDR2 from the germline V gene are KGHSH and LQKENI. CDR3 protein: CASSPDEWTGELFF. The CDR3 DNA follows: TGTGCCAGCTCACCAGACGAGTGGACCGGGGAGCTGTTTTTT.

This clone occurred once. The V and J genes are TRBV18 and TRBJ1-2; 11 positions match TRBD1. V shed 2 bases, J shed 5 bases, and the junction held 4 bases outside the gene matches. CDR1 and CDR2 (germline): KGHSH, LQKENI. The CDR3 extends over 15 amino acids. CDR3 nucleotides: TGTGCCAGCTCACCAACGGACAGGGGGCAGTATGGCTACACCTTC. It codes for CASSPTDRGQYGYTF.

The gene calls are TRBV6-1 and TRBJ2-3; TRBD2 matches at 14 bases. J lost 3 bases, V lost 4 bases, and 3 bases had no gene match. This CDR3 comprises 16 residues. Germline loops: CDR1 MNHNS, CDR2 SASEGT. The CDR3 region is CASSARLAGGTDTQYF. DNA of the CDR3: TGTGCCAGCAGTGCTAGACTAGCGGGAGGGACAGATACGCAGTATTTT.

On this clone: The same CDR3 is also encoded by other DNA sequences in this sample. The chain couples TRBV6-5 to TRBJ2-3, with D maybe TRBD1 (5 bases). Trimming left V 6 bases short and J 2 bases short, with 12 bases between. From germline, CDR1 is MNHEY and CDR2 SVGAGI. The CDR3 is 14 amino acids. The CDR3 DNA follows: TGTGCCAGCAGCCTCAGGGTGGCCACAGATACGCAGTATTTT. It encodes CASSLRVATDTQYF.

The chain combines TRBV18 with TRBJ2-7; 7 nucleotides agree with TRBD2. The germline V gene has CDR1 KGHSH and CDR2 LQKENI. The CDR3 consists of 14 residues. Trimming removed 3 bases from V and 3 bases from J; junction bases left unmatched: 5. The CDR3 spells CASSPGLGIYEQYF. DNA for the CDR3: TGTGCCAGCTCACCTGGACTAGGGATCTACGAGCAGTACTTC.

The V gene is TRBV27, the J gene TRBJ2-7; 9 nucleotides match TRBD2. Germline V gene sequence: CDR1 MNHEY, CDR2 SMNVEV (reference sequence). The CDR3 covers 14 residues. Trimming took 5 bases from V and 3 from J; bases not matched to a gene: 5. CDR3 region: CASSMTSGIYEQYF. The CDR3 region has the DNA TGTGCCAGCAGTATGACTAGCGGAATCTACGAGCAGTACTTC.

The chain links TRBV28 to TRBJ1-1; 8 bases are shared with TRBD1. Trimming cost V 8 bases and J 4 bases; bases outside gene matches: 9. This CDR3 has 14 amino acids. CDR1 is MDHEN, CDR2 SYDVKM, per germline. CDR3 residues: CASRTPTGATEAFF. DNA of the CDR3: TGTGCCAGCCGAACACCGACAGGGGCCACTGAAGCTTTCTTT.

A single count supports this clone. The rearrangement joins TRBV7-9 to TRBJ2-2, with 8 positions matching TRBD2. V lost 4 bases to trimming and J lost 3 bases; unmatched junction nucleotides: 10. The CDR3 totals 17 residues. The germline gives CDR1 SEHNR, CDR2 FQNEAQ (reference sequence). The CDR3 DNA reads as TGTGCCAGCAGCTCCGGAATCGGGAGGGACGACACCGGGGAGCTGTTTTTT. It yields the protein CASSSGIGRDDTGELFF.

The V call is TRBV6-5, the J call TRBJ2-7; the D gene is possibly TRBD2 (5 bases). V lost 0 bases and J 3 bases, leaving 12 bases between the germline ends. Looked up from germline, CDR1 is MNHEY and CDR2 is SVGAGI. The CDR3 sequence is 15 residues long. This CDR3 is CASSYSIGMSYEQYF. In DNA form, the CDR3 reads TGTGCCAGCAGTTACTCGATCGGGATGAGCTACGAGCAGTACTTC.

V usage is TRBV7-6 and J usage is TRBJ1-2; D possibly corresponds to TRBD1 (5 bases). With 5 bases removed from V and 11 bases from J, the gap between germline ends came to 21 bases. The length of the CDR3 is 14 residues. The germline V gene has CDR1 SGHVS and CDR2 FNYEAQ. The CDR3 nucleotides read TGTGCCAGCAGCCGGGGACCGGACGAGTTTTATTACACCTTC. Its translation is CASSRGPDEFYYTF.

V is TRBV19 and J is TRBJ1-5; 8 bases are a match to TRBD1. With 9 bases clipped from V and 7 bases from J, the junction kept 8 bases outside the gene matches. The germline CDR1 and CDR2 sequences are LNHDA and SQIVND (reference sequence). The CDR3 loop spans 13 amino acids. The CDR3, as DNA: TGTGCCAGCGGACAGGGTCGAGGGCAGCCCCAGCATTTT. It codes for CASGQGRGQPQHF.

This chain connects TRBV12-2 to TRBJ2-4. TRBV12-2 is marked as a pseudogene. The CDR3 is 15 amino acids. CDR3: CASPRRPIAKNIQYF. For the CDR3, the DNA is TGTGCAAGTCCCCGACGGCCGATAGCCAAAAACATTCAGTACTTC.